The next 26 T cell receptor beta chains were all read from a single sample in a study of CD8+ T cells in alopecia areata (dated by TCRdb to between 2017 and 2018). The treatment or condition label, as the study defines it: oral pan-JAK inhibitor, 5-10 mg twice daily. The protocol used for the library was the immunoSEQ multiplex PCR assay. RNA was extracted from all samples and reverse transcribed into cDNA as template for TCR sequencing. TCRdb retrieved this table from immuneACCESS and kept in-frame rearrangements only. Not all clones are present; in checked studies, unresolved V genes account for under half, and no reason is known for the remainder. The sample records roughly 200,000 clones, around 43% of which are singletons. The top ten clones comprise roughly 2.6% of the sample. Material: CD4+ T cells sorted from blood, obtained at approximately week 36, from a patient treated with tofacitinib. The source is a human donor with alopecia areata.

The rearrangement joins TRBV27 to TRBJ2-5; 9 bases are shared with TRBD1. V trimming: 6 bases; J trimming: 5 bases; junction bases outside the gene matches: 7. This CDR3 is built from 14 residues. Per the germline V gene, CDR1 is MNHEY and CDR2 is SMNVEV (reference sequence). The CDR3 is CASSRTGEWETQYF. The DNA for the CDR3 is TGTGCCAGCAGCCGGACAGGGGAATGGGAGACCCAGTACTTC.

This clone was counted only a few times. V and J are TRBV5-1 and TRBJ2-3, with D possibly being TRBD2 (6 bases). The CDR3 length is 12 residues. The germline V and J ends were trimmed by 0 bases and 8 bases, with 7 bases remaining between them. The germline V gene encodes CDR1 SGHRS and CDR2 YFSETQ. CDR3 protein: CASSLDGGTQYF. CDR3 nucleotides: TGCGCCAGCAGCTTGGACGGGGGTACGCAGTATTTT. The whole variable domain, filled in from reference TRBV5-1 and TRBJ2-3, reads KAGVTQTPRYLIKTRGQQVTLSCSPISGHRSVSWYQQTPGQGLQFLFEYFSETQRNKGNFPGRFSGRQFSNSRSEMNVSTLELGDSALYLCASSLDGGTQYFGPGTRLTVL.

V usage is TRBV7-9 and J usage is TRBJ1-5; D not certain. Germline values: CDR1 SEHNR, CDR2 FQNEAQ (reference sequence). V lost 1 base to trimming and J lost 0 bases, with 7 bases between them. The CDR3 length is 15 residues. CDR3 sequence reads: CASSLDLTSNQPQHF. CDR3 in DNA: TGTGCCAGCAGCTTAGATCTCACTAGCAATCAGCCCCAGCATTTT.

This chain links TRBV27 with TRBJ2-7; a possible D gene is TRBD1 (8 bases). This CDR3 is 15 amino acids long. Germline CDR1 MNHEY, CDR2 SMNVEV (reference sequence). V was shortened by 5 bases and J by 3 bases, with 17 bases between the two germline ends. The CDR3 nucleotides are TGTGCCAGCAGTCTCAAGACAGGGGAGGGCTACGAGCAGTACTTC. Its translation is CASSLKTGEGYEQYF.

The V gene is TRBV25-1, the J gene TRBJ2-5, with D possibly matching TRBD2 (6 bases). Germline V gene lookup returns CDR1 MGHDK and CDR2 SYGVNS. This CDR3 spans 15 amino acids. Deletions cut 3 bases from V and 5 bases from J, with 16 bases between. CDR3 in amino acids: CASSDPRFGGETQYF. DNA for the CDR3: TGTGCCAGCAGTGACCCCCGATTCGGAGGGGAGACCCAGTACTTC.

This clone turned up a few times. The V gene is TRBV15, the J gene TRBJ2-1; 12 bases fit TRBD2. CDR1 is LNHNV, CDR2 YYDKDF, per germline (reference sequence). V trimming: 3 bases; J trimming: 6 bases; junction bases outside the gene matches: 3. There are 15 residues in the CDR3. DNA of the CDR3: TGTGCCACCAGCAGCCTAGCGGGAGGGCCCAATGAGCAGTTCTTC. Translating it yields CATSSLAGGPNEQFF.

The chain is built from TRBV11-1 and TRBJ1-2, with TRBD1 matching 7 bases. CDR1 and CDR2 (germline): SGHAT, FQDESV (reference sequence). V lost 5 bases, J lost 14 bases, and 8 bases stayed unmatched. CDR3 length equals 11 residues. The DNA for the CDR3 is TGTGCCAGCAGCGATGGACAGGCGGGAACCTTC. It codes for CASSDGQAGTF.

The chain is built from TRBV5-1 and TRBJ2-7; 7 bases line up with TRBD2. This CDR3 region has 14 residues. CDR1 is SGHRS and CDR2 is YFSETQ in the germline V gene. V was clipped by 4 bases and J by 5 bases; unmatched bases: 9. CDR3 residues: CASSRQAGNDEQYF. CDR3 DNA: TGCGCCAGCAGCCGACAAGCGGGAAACGACGAGCAGTACTTC.

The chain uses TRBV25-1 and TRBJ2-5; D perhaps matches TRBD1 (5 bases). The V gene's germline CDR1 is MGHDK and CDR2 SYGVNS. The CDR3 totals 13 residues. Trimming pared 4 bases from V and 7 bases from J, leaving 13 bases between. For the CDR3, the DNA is TGTGCCAGCAGTGTGACAGTGAGTGGGACCCAGTACTTC. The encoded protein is CASSVTVSGTQYF.

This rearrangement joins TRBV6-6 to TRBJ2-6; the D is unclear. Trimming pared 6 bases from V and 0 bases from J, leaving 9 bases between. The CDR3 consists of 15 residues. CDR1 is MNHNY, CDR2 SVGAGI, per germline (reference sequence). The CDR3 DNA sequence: TGTGCCAGCAGCCCCCAGTACTCTGGGGCCAACGTCCTGACTTTC. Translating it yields CASSPQYSGANVLTF.

The CDR3 protein is CASSLDGLRDTDTQYF. CDR3 coding DNA: TGTGCCAGCAGCTTAGACGGACTCCGGGATACAGATACGCAGTATTTT. This chain links TRBV7-9 with TRBJ2-3; maybe TRBD2 (5 bases). The germline V gene has CDR1 SEHNR and CDR2 FQNEAQ (reference sequence). The CDR3 length is 16 residues. V was pared by 1 base and J by 3 bases, with 14 bases between.

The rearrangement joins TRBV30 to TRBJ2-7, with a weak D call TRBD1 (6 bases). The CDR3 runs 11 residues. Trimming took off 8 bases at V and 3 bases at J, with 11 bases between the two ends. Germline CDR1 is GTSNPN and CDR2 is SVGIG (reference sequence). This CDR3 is CAGGNLYEQYF. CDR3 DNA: TGTGCCGGGGGCAACCTCTACGAGCAGTACTTC.

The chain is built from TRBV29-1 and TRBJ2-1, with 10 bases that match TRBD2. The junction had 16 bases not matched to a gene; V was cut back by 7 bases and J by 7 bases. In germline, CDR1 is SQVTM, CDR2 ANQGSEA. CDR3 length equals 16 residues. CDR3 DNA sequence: TGCAGCGCCCCGAGAGGAGCGGGAGGGCTTGCAAATGAGCAGTTCTTC. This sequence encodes CSAPRGAGGLANEQFF.

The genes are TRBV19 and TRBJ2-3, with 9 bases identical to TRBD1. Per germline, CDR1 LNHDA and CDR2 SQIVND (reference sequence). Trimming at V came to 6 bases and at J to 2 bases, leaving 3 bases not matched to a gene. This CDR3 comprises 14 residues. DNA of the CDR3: TGTGCCAGTAGGCGGGACAGGGCCACAGATACGCAGTATTTT. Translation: CASRRDRATDTQYF.

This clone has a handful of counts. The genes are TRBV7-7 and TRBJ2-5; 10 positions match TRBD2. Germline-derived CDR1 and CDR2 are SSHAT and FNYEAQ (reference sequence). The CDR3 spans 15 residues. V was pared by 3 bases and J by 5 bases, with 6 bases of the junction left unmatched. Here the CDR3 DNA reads TGTGCCAGCAGCTTGTCTAGCGGGAGAGTTGAGACCCAGTACTTC. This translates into CASSLSSGRVETQYF.

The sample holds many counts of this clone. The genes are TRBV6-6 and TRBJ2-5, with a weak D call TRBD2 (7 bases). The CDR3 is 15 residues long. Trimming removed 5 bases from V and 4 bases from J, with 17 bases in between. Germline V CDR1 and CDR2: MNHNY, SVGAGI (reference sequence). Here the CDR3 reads CASSPQGRERETQYF. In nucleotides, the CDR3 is TGTGCCAGCAGTCCGCAGGGGAGGGAGCGAGAGACCCAGTACTTC.

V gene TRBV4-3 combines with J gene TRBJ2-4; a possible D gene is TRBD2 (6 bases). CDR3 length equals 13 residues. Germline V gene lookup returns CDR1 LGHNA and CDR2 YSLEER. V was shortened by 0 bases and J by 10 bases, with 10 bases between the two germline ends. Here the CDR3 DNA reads TGCGCCAGCAGCCAAGAGACTAGAGGAATTCAGTACTTC. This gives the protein CASSQETRGIQYF.

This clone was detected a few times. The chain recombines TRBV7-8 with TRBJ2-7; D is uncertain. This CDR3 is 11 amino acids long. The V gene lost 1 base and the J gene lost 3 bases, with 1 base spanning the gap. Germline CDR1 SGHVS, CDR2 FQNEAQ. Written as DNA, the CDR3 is TGTGCCAGCAGCTTAGACTACGAGCAGTACTTC. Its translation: CASSLDYEQYF.

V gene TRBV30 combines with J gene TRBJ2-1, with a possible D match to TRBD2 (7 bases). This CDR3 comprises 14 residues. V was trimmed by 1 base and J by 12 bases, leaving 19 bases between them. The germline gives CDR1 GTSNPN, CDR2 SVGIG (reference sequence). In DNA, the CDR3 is TGTGCCTGGAGTGGGGGAGGGGGTGGTAGGGTGCAGTTCTTC. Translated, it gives CAWSGGGGGRVQFF.

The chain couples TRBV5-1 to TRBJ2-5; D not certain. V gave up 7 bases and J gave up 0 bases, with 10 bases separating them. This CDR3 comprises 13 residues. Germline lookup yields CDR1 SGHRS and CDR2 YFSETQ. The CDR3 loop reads CASAFKYQETQYF. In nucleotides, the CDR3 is TGCGCCAGCGCATTCAAGTACCAAGAGACCCAGTACTTC.

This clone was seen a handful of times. CDR3 amino acids: CASSQVGGLYEQYF. The DNA of the CDR3 is TGCGCCAGCAGCCAAGTGGGCGGGCTCTACGAGCAGTACTTC. The V call is TRBV4-1, the J call TRBJ2-7; possibly TRBD2 for D (5 bases). CDR1 MGHRA and CDR2 YSYEKL come from the germline V gene. V lost 1 base and J lost 3, with 10 bases in between. The CDR3 totals 14 residues.

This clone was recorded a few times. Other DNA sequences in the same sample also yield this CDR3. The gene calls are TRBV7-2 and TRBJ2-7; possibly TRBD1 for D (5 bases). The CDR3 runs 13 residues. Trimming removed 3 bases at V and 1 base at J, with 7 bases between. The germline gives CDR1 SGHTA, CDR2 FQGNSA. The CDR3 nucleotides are TGTGCCAGCAGCTTGACAGCGTCCTACGAGCAGTACTTC. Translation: CASSLTASYEQYF.

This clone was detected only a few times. CDR3 DNA: TGCAGCGTTGATGAGGGCCCCTACGAGCAGTACTTC. Its protein product is CSVDEGPYEQYF. The V call is TRBV29-1, the J call TRBJ2-7, with a tentative D call TRBD2 (5 bases). Per germline, CDR1 SQVTM and CDR2 ANQGSEA. V shed 3 bases and J shed 2 bases, with 8 bases lying between them. CDR3 size: 12 residues.

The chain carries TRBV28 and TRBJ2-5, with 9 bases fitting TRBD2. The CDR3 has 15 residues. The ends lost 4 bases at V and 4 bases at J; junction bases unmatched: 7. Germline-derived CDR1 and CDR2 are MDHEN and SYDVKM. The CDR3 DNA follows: TGTGCCAGCAGTTCCTTAGCGGGAGCTGGAGAGACCCAGTACTTC. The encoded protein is CASSSLAGAGETQYF.

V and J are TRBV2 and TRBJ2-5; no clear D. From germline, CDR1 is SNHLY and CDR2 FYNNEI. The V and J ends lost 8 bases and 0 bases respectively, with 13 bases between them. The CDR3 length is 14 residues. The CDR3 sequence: CASRYRRDQETQYF. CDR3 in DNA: TGTGCCAGCCGCTATCGGAGAGACCAAGAGACCCAGTACTTC.

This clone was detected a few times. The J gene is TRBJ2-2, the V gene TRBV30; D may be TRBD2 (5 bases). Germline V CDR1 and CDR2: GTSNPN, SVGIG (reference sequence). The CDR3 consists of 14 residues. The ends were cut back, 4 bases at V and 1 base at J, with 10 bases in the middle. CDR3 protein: CAWKPGRNTGELFF. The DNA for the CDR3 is TGTGCCTGGAAGCCGGGAAGGAACACCGGGGAGCTGTTTTTT.